This is a list of T cell receptor beta chains from one sample in a study of CD8 T cells in Susac syndrome. From the immunoSEQ multiplex PCR reads, TCRdb called clonotypes with MiXCR, one entry per CDR3 protein. There are about 200,000 distinct CDR3 sequences in the sample; roughly 94% occur only once, and approximately 0.1% lies in the top ten. Sequenced sample: CD4+ T cells from PBMCs. These receptor sequences come from a human donor in good health. CDR3s include the opening cysteine and the closing phenylalanine or tryptophan. Fields, in order: CDR3 DNA, CDR3 protein, V gene, D gene, J gene, clone size. D genes are given only for firm matches. The size entry is marked missing in some rows and otherwise reads once, few, many or a size class.

CDR3nt: TGTGCCAGTAGTATAGGGGACGGATCCTACGAGCAGTACTTC
CDR3aa: CASSIGDGSYEQYF
v_gene: TRBV19
d_gene: NA
j_gene: TRBJ2-7
abundance: NA

CDR3nt: TGTGCCAGCAGCCCTATTGCGGGTTCGCAGTATTTT
CDR3aa: CASSPIAGSQYF
v_gene: TRBV7-8
d_gene: NA
j_gene: TRBJ2-3
abundance: once

CDR3nt: TGTGCCAGCAGAGATTTCACCGGGGAGCTGTTTTTT
CDR3aa: CASRDFTGELFF
v_gene: TRBV6-2/TRBV6-3
d_gene: NA
j_gene: TRBJ2-2
abundance: NA

CDR3nt: TGCAGTGTCCCCTTCAGGGAGGGAGGGGAGACCCAGTACTTC
CDR3aa: CSVPFREGGETQYF
v_gene: TRBV20-1
d_gene: TRBD2
j_gene: TRBJ2-5
abundance: NA

CDR3nt: TGTGCCAGTAGCGGCACGACCTACAATGAGCAGTTCTTC
CDR3aa: CASSGTTYNEQFF
v_gene: TRBV19
d_gene: NA
j_gene: TRBJ2-1
abundance: NA

CDR3nt: TGTGCCAGTAGTACGACAGGACTAGGCAATCAGCCCCAGCATTTT
CDR3aa: CASSTTGLGNQPQHF
v_gene: TRBV19
d_gene: NA
j_gene: TRBJ1-5
abundance: NA

CDR3nt: TGTGCGGGACAGTGGAACAATGAGCAGTTCTTC
CDR3aa: CAGQWNNEQFF
v_gene: TRBV7-9
d_gene: TRBD1
j_gene: TRBJ2-1
abundance: NA

CDR3nt: TGTGCCAGCAGTTACCGGGGGGCCTACGAGCAGTACTTC
CDR3aa: CASSYRGAYEQYF
v_gene: TRBV6-5
d_gene: TRBD2
j_gene: TRBJ2-7
abundance: NA

CDR3nt: TGTGCCAGCAGCCTCCCCGCTAGCACTGAGCAGTTCTTC
CDR3aa: CASSLPASTEQFF
v_gene: TRBV12-3/TRBV12-4
d_gene: NA
j_gene: TRBJ2-1
abundance: NA

CDR3nt: TGTGCCAGCAGCTTCGTAGACCGGGAGGGGTTCTTC
CDR3aa: CASSFVDREGFF
v_gene: TRBV7-9
d_gene: TRBD2
j_gene: TRBJ2-1
abundance: NA

CDR3nt: TGTGCCAGTAGTTTGGAGAACACTGAAGCTTTCTTT
CDR3aa: CASSLENTEAFF
v_gene: TRBV19
d_gene: NA
j_gene: TRBJ1-1
abundance: NA

CDR3nt: TGCAGTGCTACTCCTAGCGGGAGCTACAATGAGCAGTTCTTC
CDR3aa: CSATPSGSYNEQFF
v_gene: TRBV20-1
d_gene: TRBD2
j_gene: TRBJ2-1
abundance: NA

CDR3nt: TGTGCTAGTGGTTTAAGGGCATTTACCAGAGCAGAAGATACGCAGTATTTT
CDR3aa: CASGLRAFTRAEDTQYF
v_gene: TRBV12-5
d_gene: NA
j_gene: TRBJ2-3
abundance: once

CDR3nt: TGCAGTGCTAGAGGTACCCCCGCCCGGAATCAGCCCCAGCATTTT
CDR3aa: CSARGTPARNQPQHF
v_gene: TRBV20-1
d_gene: NA
j_gene: TRBJ1-5
abundance: NA

CDR3nt: TGTGCTAGCAGCGCAAGACCTAGCGGGGGCACAAACACCGGGGAGCTGTTTTTT
CDR3aa: CASSARPSGGTNTGELFF
v_gene: TRBV7-7
d_gene: TRBD2
j_gene: TRBJ2-2
abundance: once

CDR3nt: TGCAGTGCTAGAGATTTGGACAGGGTTAACGAGCAGTACTTC
CDR3aa: CSARDLDRVNEQYF
v_gene: TRBV20-1
d_gene: TRBD1
j_gene: TRBJ2-7
abundance: NA

CDR3nt: TGTGCCAGCTCACCTTCCGACCCGAGGCCGTACCAAGAGACCCAGTACTTC
CDR3aa: CASSPSDPRPYQETQYF
v_gene: TRBV18
d_gene: NA
j_gene: TRBJ2-5
abundance: NA

CDR3nt: TGCAGTGCCCAGCAAGGGGGTGCGGTAAACACTGAAGCTTTCTTT
CDR3aa: CSAQQGGAVNTEAFF
v_gene: TRBV20-1
d_gene: NA
j_gene: TRBJ1-1
abundance: NA

CDR3nt: TGTGCCAGCAGCTTTGGACAGAGACAAGAGACCCAGTACTTC
CDR3aa: CASSFGQRQETQYF
v_gene: TRBV5-4
d_gene: NA
j_gene: TRBJ2-5
abundance: NA

CDR3nt: TGCAGTGCCCGGCGGGGGGCTAACTATGGCTACACCTTC
CDR3aa: CSARRGANYGYTF
v_gene: TRBV20-1
d_gene: NA
j_gene: TRBJ1-2
abundance: NA

CDR3nt: TGTGCCAGCAACTGGGACAGGGGGAATCAGCCCCAGCATTTT
CDR3aa: CASNWDRGNQPQHF
v_gene: TRBV12-3/TRBV12-4
d_gene: TRBD1
j_gene: TRBJ1-5
abundance: NA